The 8 T cell receptor beta chains in this list originate from one sample, sequenced in a study of cytomegalovirus exposure and HLA in healthy donors. Measured with immunoSEQ multiplex PCR; TCRdb has only the in-frame clones, and not every one. The table has roughly 60,000 clones, about 91% seen once; the top ten hold 1% to 1.5%. Sequencing was carried out using PBMCs. The receptors stem from a young woman in good health and CMV-seronegative.

The chain combines TRBV6-1 with TRBJ1-4; TRBD1 might be the D (6 bases). Germline-derived CDR1 and CDR2 are MNHNS and SASEGT. The CDR3 sequence is 15 residues long. V lost 1 base and J lost 8, with 14 bases in between. The CDR3 region is CASSEGTRGWEKLFF. CDR3 nucleotides: TGTGCCAGCAGTGAAGGGACAAGGGGGTGGGAAAAACTGTTTTTT.

V is TRBV6-4 and J is TRBJ2-3; 12 bases agree with TRBD2. The germline CDR1 and CDR2 sequences are MRHNA and SNTAGT. Germline trimming cut 5 bases from V and 0 bases from J; bases unmatched to any gene: 0. CDR3 length: 15 residues. The CDR3: CASSLAGGSTDTQYF. The CDR3 nucleotides read TGTGCCAGCAGTCTAGCGGGGGGGAGCACAGATACGCAGTATTTT.

V gene TRBV11-2 combines with J gene TRBJ1-2; D ambiguous. Germline CDR1 reads SGHAT; CDR2 reads FQNNGV. The CDR3 covers 15 residues. With 3 bases removed from V and 4 bases from J, the gap between germline ends came to 15 bases. CDR3 sequence (DNA): TGTGCCAGCAGCTTTTATAGTGACGGGTCCTATGGCTACACCTTC. Translated: CASSFYSDGSYGYTF. Complete variable domain (other parts from reference TRBV11-2 and TRBJ1-2): EAGVAQSPRYKIIEKRQSVAFWCNPISGHATLYWYQQILGQGPKLLIQFQNNGVVDDSQLPKDRFSAERLKGVDSTLKIQPAKLEDSAVYLCASSFYSDGSYGYTFGSGTRLTVV.

This chain uses TRBV5-1 with TRBJ1-6; unclear D gene. CDR1 and CDR2 (germline): SGHRS, YFSETQ. CDR3 length: 16 residues. Trimming stripped 0 bases from V and 6 bases from J, with 13 bases between. This CDR3 is CASSLDSSGTNSPLHF. CDR3 sequence (DNA): TGCGCCAGCAGCTTGGATAGTAGTGGTACTAATTCACCCCTCCACTTT.

The chain is built from TRBV28 and TRBJ1-1; no firm D call. The V and J ends lost 8 bases and 0 bases respectively, with 13 bases between them. The V gene's germline CDR1 is MDHEN and CDR2 SYDVKM. The CDR3 covers 14 residues. The CDR3 coding sequence is TGTGCCAGCCACCGTGGCACCCTGAACACTGAAGCTTTCTTT. It is translated as CASHRGTLNTEAFF. Variable domain in full (rest from reference TRBV28 and TRBJ1-1): DVKVTQSSRYLVKRTGEKVFLECVQDMDHENMFWYRQDPGLGLRLIYFSYDVKMKEKGDIPEGYSVSREKKERFSLILESASTNQTSMYLCASHRGTLNTEAFFGQGTRLTVV.

In this sample, this clone turned up once. V gene TRBV5-6 combines with J gene TRBJ2-1; TRBD1 might be the D (5 bases). Trimming left V 2 bases short and J 5 bases short, with 11 bases between. CDR3 length: 14 amino acids. CDR1 SGHDT and CDR2 YYEEEE come from the germline V gene. CDR3 nucleotides: TGTGCCAGCAGCTTTTCTCCAGGGCACAATGAGCAGTTCTTC. It encodes CASSFSPGHNEQFF.

This clone was observed once. V and J are TRBV11-2 and TRBJ2-1; the D gene is possibly TRBD1 (6 bases). The CDR3 loop spans 16 amino acids. V lost 1 base, J lost 12 bases, and 22 bases lay in between. Germline CDR1 SGHAT, CDR2 FQNNGV. CDR3 amino acids: CASSLVRDNTGSGQFF. CDR3 in DNA: TGTGCCAGCAGCTTAGTACGGGACAATACCGGATCAGGGCAGTTCTTC.

V is TRBV27 and J is TRBJ2-7; a possible D gene is TRBD2 (7 bases). The V and J ends lost 1 base and 5 bases respectively, with 18 bases between them. The CDR3 consists of 16 residues. Germline V CDR1 and CDR2: MNHEY, SMNVEV (reference sequence). CDR3 DNA: TGTGCCAGCAGTTTATGGGGAGGGGGATCGGCGCACGAGCAGTACTTC. Translation: CASSLWGGGSAHEQYF.